The present TCR beta chain was sequenced within a study of radiation and T cells in renal cell carcinoma. Study outcomes and limitations: Dominant CDR3 motifs were more common in irradiated tumors than controls. Compared with controls, irradiated tumors showed greater TCR clonality. Intratumoral heterogeneity was not captured in these roughly 0.96 g regions.

A note on this clone: What it binds is unknown.

The repertoire was sequenced with immunoSEQ multiplex PCR; TCRdb's copy has only in-frame clones and lacks some. Of about 8,900 clones in the sample, around three fifths were seen once. Germline-derived CDR1 and CDR2 are SGHVS and FQNEAQ. The CDR3 consists of 15 residues. Trimming removed 3 bases at V and 1 base at J, with 13 bases between. As to treatment: treatment-naive control, cytoreductive nephrectomy. Treatment-naive patients without radiation supplied the control tumors at nephrectomy. The sequencing used tumor tissue, collected from a patient whose treatment was nephrectomy without radiotherapy. The chain joins TRBV7-8 to TRBJ2-7; D perhaps matches TRBD1 (6 bases). This receptor was taken from a man aged 55 to 70 with renal cell carcinoma. The CDR3 DNA sequence: TGTGCCAGCAGCTTGGTCTCCAGGGGATCCTACGAGCAGTACTTC. Its translation is CASSLVSRGSYEQYF.